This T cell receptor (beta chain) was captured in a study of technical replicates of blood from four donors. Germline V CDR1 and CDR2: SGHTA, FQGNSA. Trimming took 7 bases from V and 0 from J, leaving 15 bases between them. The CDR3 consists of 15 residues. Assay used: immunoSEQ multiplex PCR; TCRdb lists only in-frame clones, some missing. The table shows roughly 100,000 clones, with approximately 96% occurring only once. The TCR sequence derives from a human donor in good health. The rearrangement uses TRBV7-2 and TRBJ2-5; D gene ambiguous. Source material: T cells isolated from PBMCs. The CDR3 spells CASTPLAWYQETQYF. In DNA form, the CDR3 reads TGTGCCAGCACCCCCCTCGCGTGGTACCAAGAGACCCAGTACTTC.